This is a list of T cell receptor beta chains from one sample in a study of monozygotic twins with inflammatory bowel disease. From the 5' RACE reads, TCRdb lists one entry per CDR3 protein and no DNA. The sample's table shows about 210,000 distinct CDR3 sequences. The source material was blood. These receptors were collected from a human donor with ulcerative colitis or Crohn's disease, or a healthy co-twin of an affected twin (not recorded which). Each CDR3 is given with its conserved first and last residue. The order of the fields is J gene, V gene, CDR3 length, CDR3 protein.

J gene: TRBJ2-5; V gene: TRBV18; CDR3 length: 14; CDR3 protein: CASSPGQPKETQYF
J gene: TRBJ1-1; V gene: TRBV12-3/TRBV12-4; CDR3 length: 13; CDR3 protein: CASSFAQNTEAFF
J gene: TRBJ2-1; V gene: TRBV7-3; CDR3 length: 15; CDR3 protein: CASSSGTPTTHEQFF
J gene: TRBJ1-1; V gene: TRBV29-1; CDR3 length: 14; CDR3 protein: CSVEYSGTGSEAFF
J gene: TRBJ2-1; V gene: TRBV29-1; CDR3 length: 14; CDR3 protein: CSVEDHREHNEQLF
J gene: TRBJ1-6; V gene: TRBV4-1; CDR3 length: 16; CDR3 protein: CASSEGGSMNNSPLHF
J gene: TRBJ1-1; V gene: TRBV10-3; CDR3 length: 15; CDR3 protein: CAISESGVMNTEAFF
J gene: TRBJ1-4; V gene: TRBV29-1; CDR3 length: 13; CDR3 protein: CSVLPPTDEKLFF
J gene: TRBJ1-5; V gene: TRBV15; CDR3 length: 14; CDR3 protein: CATKKTGSNQPQHF
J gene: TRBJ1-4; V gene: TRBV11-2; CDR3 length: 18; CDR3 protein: CASSHFYRVERANEKLFF
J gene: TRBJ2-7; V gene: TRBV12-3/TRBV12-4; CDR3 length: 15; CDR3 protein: CASSRTGQGDYEQYF
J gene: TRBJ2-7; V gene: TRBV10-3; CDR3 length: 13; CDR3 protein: CAIRRTGAYEQYF
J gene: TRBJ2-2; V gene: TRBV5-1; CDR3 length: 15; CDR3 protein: CASSFTGDNTGELVF
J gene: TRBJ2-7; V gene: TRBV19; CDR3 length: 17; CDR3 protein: CASSPGQGQGLIYEQYF
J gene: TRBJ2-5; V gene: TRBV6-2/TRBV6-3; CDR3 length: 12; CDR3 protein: CASGAGDQTQYF
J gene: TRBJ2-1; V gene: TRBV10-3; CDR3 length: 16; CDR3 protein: CAISPGVTGGYNEQFF
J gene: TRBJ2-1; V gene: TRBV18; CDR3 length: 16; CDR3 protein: CASSPPGGGPYNEQFF
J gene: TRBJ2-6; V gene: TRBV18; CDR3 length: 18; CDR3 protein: CASSPAGTGLSGANVLTF
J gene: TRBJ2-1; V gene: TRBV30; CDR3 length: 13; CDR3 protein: CAWIKPLNNEQFF
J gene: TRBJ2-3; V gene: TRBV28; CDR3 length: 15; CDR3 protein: CASSFSRGSTDTQYF
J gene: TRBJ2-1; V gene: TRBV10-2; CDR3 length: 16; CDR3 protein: CASSELSGGTYNEQFF
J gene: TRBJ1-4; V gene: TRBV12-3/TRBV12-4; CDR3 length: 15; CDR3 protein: CASRVSGIFNEKLFF
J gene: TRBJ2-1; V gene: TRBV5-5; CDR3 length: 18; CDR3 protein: CASSYSRRDRVTYNEQFF
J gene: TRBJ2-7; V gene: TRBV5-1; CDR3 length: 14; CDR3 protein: CASSLDAGPYEQYF
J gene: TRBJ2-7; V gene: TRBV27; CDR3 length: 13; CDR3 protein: CASSLGGPVEQYF
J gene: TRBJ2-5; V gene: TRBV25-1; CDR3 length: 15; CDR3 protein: CASSDGDRAQETQYF
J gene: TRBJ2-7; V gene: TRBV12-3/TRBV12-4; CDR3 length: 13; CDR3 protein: CASSLIPRDEQYF
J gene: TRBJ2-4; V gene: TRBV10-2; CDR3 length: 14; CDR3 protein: CASSEIIAKNIQYF
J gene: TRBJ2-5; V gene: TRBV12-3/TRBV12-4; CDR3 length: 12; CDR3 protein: CASSLSSETQYF
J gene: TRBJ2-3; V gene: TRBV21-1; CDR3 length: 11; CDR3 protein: CASRRTDTQYF
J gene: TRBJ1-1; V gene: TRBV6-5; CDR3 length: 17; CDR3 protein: CASRYLPTGLMNTEAFF
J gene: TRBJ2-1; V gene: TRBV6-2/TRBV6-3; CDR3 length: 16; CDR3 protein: CASSHPLAGVHNEQFF
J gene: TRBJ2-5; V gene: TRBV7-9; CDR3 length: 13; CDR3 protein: CASGLRGAETQYF
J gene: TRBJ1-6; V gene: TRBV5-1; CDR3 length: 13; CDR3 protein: CASSIEKPSPLHF
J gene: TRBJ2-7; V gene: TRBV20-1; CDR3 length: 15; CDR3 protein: CSARDWGQGAYEQYF
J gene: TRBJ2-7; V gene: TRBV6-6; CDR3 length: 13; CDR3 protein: CASSRPTAPEQYF
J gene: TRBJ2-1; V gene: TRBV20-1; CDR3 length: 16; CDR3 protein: CSAREHVLLRGHEQFF
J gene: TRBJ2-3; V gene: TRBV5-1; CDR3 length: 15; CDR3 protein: CASSLAGTPTDTQYF
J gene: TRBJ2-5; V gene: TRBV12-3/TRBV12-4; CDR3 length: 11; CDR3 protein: CASSSLETQYF
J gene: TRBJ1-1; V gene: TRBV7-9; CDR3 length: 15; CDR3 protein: CASSLALGQVTEAFF
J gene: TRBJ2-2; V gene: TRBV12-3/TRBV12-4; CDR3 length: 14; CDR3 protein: CASQIGLGTGELFF
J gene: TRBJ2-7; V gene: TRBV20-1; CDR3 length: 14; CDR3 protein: CSARGAGPPYEQYF
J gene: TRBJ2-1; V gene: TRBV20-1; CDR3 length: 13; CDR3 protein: CSLTAGAYNEQFF
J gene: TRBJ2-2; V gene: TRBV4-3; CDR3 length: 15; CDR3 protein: CASSRTSGNTGELFF
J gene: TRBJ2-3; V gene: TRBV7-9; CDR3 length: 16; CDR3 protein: CASSPRQGASTDTQYF
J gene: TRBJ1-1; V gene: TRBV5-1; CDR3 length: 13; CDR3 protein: CASSLAVDTEAFF
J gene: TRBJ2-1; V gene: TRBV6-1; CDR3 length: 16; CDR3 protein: CASRPTSAGGGNEQFF